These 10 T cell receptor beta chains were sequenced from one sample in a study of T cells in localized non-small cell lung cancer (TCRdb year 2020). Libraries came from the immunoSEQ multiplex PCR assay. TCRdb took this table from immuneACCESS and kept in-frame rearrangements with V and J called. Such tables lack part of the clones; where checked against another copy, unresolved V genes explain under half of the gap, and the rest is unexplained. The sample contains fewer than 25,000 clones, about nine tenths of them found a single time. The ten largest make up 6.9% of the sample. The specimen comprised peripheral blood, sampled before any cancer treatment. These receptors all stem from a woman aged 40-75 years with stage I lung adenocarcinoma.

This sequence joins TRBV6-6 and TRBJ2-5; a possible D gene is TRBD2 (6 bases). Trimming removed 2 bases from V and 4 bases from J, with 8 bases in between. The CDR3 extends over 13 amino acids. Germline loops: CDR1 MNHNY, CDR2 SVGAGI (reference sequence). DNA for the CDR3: TGTGCCAGCAGTTACGACGGGGGAGAGACCCAGTACTTC. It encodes CASSYDGGETQYF.

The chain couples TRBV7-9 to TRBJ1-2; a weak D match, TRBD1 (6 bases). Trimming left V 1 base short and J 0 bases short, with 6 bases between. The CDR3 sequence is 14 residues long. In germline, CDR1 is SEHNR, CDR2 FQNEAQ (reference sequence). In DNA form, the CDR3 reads TGTGCCAGCAGCTTAGGGACAGCTAACTATGGCTACACCTTC. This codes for CASSLGTANYGYTF.

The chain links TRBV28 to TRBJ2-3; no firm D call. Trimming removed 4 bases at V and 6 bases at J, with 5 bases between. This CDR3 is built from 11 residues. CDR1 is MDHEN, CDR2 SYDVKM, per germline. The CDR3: CASSSLDTQYF. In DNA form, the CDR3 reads TGTGCCAGCAGTTCGCTGGATACGCAGTATTTT.

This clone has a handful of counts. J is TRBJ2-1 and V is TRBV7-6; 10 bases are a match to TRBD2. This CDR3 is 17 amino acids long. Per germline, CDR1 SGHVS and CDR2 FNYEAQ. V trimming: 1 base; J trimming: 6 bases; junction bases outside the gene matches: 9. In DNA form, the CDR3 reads TGTGCCAGCAGCTTAGAGATAGCGGGAGGTGGTTTCAATGAGCAGTTCTTC. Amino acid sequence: CASSLEIAGGGFNEQFF. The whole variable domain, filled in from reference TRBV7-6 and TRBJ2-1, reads GAGVSQSPRYKVTKRGQDVALRCDPISGHVSLYWYRQALGQGPEFLTYFNYEAQQDKSGLPNDRFSAERPEGSISTLTIQRTEQRDSAMYRCASSLEIAGGGFNEQFFGPGTRLTVL.

CDR3 DNA: TGCGCCAGCAGTTCCCCGGCTAGCGGTAGCAATGAGCAGTTCTTC. Translated, it gives CASSSPASGSNEQFF. This chain joins TRBV10-1 and TRBJ2-1; 7 positions agree with TRBD2. CDR1 is WNHNN and CDR2 is SYGVQD in the germline V gene (reference sequence). This CDR3 region has 15 residues. Germline trimming cut 5 bases from V and 6 bases from J; bases unmatched to any gene: 10.

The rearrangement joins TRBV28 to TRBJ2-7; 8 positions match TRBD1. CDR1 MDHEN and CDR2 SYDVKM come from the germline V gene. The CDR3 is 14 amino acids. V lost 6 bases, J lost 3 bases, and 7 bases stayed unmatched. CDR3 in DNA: TGTGCCAGCAGGGAGCAGGGGACAGGCTACGAGCAGTACTTC. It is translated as CASREQGTGYEQYF.

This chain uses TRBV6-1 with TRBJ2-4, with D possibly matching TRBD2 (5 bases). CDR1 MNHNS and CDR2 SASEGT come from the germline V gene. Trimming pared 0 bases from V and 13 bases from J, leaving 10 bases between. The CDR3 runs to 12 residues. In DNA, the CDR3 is TGTGCCAGCAGTGAAGCGCAGATAGCGCAGTACTTC. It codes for CASSEAQIAQYF.

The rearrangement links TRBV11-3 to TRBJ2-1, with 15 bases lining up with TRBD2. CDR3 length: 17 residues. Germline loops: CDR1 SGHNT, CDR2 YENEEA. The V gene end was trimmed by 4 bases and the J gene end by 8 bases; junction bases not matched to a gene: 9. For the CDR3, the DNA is TGTGCCAGCAGCTCCCAGCCGGGACTAGCGGGAGGAGATGAGCAGTTCTTC. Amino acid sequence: CASSSQPGLAGGDEQFF.

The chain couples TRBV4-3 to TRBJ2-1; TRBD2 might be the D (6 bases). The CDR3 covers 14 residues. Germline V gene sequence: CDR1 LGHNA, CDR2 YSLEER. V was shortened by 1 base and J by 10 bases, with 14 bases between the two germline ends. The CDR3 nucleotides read TGCGCCAGCAGCCAAGTGTTTTTGCGGGGAGAGCAGTTCTTC. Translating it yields CASSQVFLRGEQFF.

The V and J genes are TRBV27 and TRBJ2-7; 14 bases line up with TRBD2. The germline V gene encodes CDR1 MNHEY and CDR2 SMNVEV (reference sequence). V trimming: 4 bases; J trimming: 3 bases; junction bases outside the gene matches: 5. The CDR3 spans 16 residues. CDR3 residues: CASSSWGLAGDYEQYF. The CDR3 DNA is TGTGCCAGCAGTTCCTGGGGACTAGCGGGAGACTACGAGCAGTACTTC.